The 22 T cell receptor beta chains below all came from one sample that was sequenced in a study of T-cell memory formation after mild COVID-19. TCRdb processed the 5' RACE reads anew with MiXCR; each CDR3 protein has one entry. This table holds about 170,000 distinct CDR3 sequences, roughly 13% found once. Sequences were obtained from PBMCs or a T cell subset sorted from them (not recorded which). These receptor sequences come from a man between 18 and 35 years old who had mild COVID-19 (a few samples of this study predate the infection). Cell type and time point are not known.

Only a few counts were recorded for this clonotype. The chain joins TRBV5-5 to TRBJ2-5; 10 nucleotides agree with TRBD2. The CDR3 loop spans 17 amino acids. Losses at the gene ends were 0 bases for V and 2 bases for J; bases not matched to a gene: 7. CDR1 and CDR2 (germline): SGHKS, YYEKEE (reference sequence). This CDR3 is CASSLAGGLAAQETQYF. CDR3 DNA: TGTGCCAGCAGCTTGGCCGGCGGACTAGCGGCGCAAGAGACCCAGTACTTC.

This clonotype has a handful of counts. The chain joins TRBV20-1 to TRBJ1-1; D is possibly TRBD1 (6 bases). V lost 3 bases and J lost 0, with 11 bases in between. Germline values: CDR1 DFQATT, CDR2 SNEGSKA (reference sequence). The CDR3 is 14 residues long. CDR3 in amino acids: CSASGGALNTEAFF. In DNA form, the CDR3 reads TGCAGTGCTAGCGGGGGGGCCTTGAACACTGAAGCTTTCTTT.

This clonotype was observed a few times. V is TRBV21-1 and J is TRBJ2-7; TRBD1, the table's D call, lacks a check against the DNA. TRBV21-1 is deemed a pseudogene. This CDR3 has 16 amino acids. CDR3 nucleotide sequence: TGTGCCAGCAGCAAAGTGGCGGGGCTCACCGACTACGAGCAGTACGTC. It yields the protein CASSKVAGLTDYEQYV.

The chain couples TRBV4-3 to TRBJ2-5; D unclear. This CDR3 has 14 amino acids. From germline, CDR1 is LGHNA and CDR2 YSLEER. The V gene lost 0 bases and the J gene lost 5 bases, with 10 bases spanning the gap. The CDR3 protein is CASSQDWTLETQYF. CDR3 bases: TGCGCCAGCAGCCAAGATTGGACCCTGGAGACCCAGTACTTC.

The genes are TRBV7-2 and TRBJ1-5; D is unclear. The germline gives CDR1 SGHTA, CDR2 FQGNSA. Trimming took off 3 bases at V and 4 bases at J, with 7 bases between the two ends. The CDR3 is 13 residues long. CDR3 DNA sequence: TGTGCCAGCAGCTTCGGGATTAATCAGCCCCAGCATTTT. Protein product: CASSFGINQPQHF.

The chain uses TRBV18 and TRBJ2-1; TRBD2 is a possible D gene (5 bases). V was shortened by 3 bases and J by 7 bases, with 16 bases between the two germline ends. CDR1 is KGHSH, CDR2 LQKENI, per germline. The CDR3 has 15 amino acids. In nucleotides, the CDR3 is TGTGCCAGCTCACCGGGGAGCTCAGCTAGGAATGAGCAGTTCTTC. Translated, it gives CASSPGSSARNEQFF.

The chain carries TRBV7-3 and TRBJ2-3; the D is unclear. CDR3 length equals 16 residues. Per germline, CDR1 SGHTA and CDR2 FQGTGA. Trimming took 1 base from V and 2 from J, leaving 13 bases between them. CDR3 in amino acids: CASSLIGGTNTDTQYF. As DNA, the CDR3 is TGTGCCAGCAGCTTAATTGGCGGAACTAACACAGATACGCAGTATTTT.

This clonotype was seen more than once but under ten times. This sequence joins TRBV5-1 and TRBJ1-6, with 8 bases lining up with TRBD1. The junction had 6 bases not matched to a gene; V was cut back by 5 bases and J by 8 bases. CDR1 SGHRS and CDR2 YFSETQ come from the germline V gene. CDR3 size: 14 residues. CDR3 region: CASRIQGAYSPLHF. The CDR3 DNA reads as TGCGCCAGCAGGATCCAGGGGGCGTATTCACCCCTCCACTTT.

This chain uses TRBV2 with TRBJ2-7, with D possibly being TRBD1 (6 bases). The CDR3 is made up of 14 amino acids. V was cut by 3 bases and J by 2 bases, with 11 bases left in between. Germline V lookup: CDR1 SNHLY, CDR2 FYNNEI. In nucleotides, the CDR3 is TGTGCCAGCAGTGAGGGTGGGGGCCCCTACGAGCAGTACTTC. Translating gives CASSEGGGPYEQYF.

This clonotype was detected many times. The rearrangement joins TRBV2 to TRBJ2-1, with 7 bases fitting TRBD1. The CDR3 contains 13 residues. The V segment lost 9 bases and the J segment 4 bases; nucleotides outside the gene matches: 6. CDR1 and CDR2 from the germline V gene are SNHLY and FYNNEI. CDR3 DNA: TGTGCCAGTCACCGGGACAGATACAATGAGCAGTTCTTC. This codes for CASHRDRYNEQFF.

This clonotype has more than one count but fewer than ten. The chain uses TRBV5-1 and TRBJ2-1; D gene unclear. Germline assignment: CDR1 SGHRS and CDR2 YFSETQ. The CDR3 sequence is 11 residues long. Trimming pared 3 bases from V and 9 bases from J, leaving 7 bases between. The CDR3 region is CASSSFSEQFF. The CDR3 nucleotides are TGCGCCAGCAGCTCCTTCAGTGAGCAGTTCTTC.

The chain employs TRBV11-2 and TRBJ2-2; 7 nucleotides align to TRBD1. Germline CDR1 and CDR2: SGHAT and FQNNGV. The CDR3 is 15 residues long. Losses at the gene ends were 3 bases for V and 4 bases for J; bases not matched to a gene: 5. Here the CDR3 reads CASSFRQGGTGELFF. The CDR3 coding sequence is TGTGCCAGCAGCTTTAGACAGGGTGGCACCGGGGAGCTGTTTTTT.

A few counts support this clonotype. The chain is built from TRBV29-1 and TRBJ2-1, with a possible D match to TRBD2 (6 bases). CDR1 SQVTM and CDR2 ANQGSEA come from the germline V gene. The V and J ends lost 3 bases and 4 bases respectively, with 19 bases between them. This CDR3 comprises 16 residues. The CDR3 loop is CSVESGAGGEYNEQFF. The CDR3 DNA is TGCAGCGTTGAGTCCGGGGCCGGAGGGGAGTACAATGAGCAGTTCTTC.

This chain connects TRBV7-2 to TRBJ2-2; the D gene could be TRBD1 or TRBD2 (6 bases each). Trimming cost V 0 bases and J 3 bases, with 14 bases left between them. The CDR3 runs 17 residues. CDR1 is SGHTA, CDR2 FQGNSA, per germline. CDR3 sequence: CASSLAWGAAYTGELFF. The CDR3 DNA sequence: TGTGCCAGCAGCTTAGCTTGGGGGGCAGCGTACACCGGGGAGCTGTTTTTT.

DNA for the CDR3: TGTGCCACCAGTGGTCAGCCGAACACTGAAGCTTTCTTT. Translated, it gives CATSGQPNTEAFF. The V call is TRBV24-1, the J call TRBJ1-1; no firm D call. This CDR3 is built from 13 residues. With 5 bases removed from V and 1 base from J, the gap between germline ends came to 7 bases. Germline V gene data show CDR1 as KGHDR and CDR2 as SFDVKD.

The CDR3 protein is CSAREWNTEAFF. The DNA of the CDR3 is TGCAGTGCTAGGGAGTGGAACACTGAAGCTTTCTTT. The V and J genes are TRBV20-1 and TRBJ1-1; no firm D call. The germline gives CDR1 DFQATT, CDR2 SNEGSKA (reference sequence). Trimming removed 3 bases at V and 1 base at J, with 6 bases between. The CDR3 is 12 amino acids.

This clonotype showed up just a few times. This rearrangement joins TRBV11-2 to TRBJ2-1, with D possibly TRBD2 on 5 matching bases. Trimming left V 6 bases short and J 8 bases short, with 11 bases between. This CDR3 spans 12 amino acids. Germline CDR1 reads SGHAT; CDR2 reads FQNNGV. The CDR3 region has the DNA TGTGCCAGCAGATCAGAGGGCGATGAGCAGTTCTTC. This sequence encodes CASRSEGDEQFF. The entire variable domain, with the rest obtained from reference TRBV11-2 and TRBJ2-1, is as follows: EAGVAQSPRYKIIEKRQSVAFWCNPISGHATLYWYQQILGQGPKLLIQFQNNGVVDDSQLPKDRFSAERLKGVDSTLKIQPAKLEDSAVYLCASRSEGDEQFFGPGTRLTVL.

This chain joins TRBV5-5 and TRBJ2-2; 9 bases line up with TRBD1. Per germline, CDR1 SGHKS and CDR2 YYEKEE (reference sequence). With 3 bases clipped from V and 1 base from J, the junction kept 1 base outside the gene matches. The CDR3 consists of 15 residues. CDR3 DNA sequence: TGTGCCAGCAGCTGGGACAGGGAGAACACCGGGGAGCTGTTTTTT. Protein sequence: CASSWDRENTGELFF.

The chain is built from TRBV10-1 and TRBJ2-3; a weak D match, TRBD2 (6 bases). In germline, CDR1 is WNHNN, CDR2 SYGVQD (reference sequence). The CDR3 loop spans 15 amino acids. Trimming removed 1 base at V and 0 bases at J, with 8 bases between. The CDR3 here is CASSEYRGSTDTQYF. The DNA for the CDR3 is TGCGCCAGCAGTGAGTACCGGGGGAGCACAGATACGCAGTATTTT.

This clonotype was detected many times. The rearrangement joins TRBV6-5 to TRBJ2-3; unclear D gene. Trimming cost V 0 bases and J 3 bases, with 7 bases left between them. The V gene's germline CDR1 is MNHEY and CDR2 SVGAGI. The CDR3 loop spans 14 amino acids. This CDR3 reads CASSYSISTDTQYF. The CDR3 nucleotides read TGTGCCAGCAGTTACTCGATATCTACAGATACGCAGTATTTT.

This clonotype was counted only a few times. V gene TRBV20-1 combines with J gene TRBJ2-3; D perhaps matches TRBD2 (7 bases). Germline assignment: CDR1 DFQATT and CDR2 SNEGSKA (reference sequence). The CDR3 has 14 amino acids. V was clipped by 3 bases and J by 6 bases, with 16 bases between them. The CDR3 loop is CSARSGGTPDTQYF. The CDR3 nucleotides are TGCAGTGCTAGGTCCGGGGGGACACCGGATACGCAGTATTTT.

CDR3: CSATRLEGTETQYF. As DNA, the CDR3 is TGCAGTGCCACACGACTAGAGGGGACGGAGACCCAGTACTTC. This chain joins TRBV20-1 and TRBJ2-5; weak D call: TRBD2 (6 bases). From germline, CDR1 is DFQATT and CDR2 SNEGSKA (reference sequence). The CDR3 runs 14 residues. Trimming took off 6 bases at V and 5 bases at J, with 19 bases between the two ends.